The clone carrying this T cell receptor beta chain was seen at least ten times. Its antigen remains unknown. Of the isolated RNA, all was reverse transcribed, and so the sequenced material was expressed TCRB transcripts. The protocol was immunoSEQ multiplex PCR, while the TCRdb copy is restricted to in-frame clones and leaves out a portion. The table includes fewer than 350,000 clones, about 7.8% detected once. Germline CDR1 and CDR2: MGHRA and YSYEKL. With 5 bases clipped from V and 6 bases from J, the junction kept 9 bases outside the gene matches. The CDR3 sequence is 14 residues long. This specimen comes from a study of beta chain features in type 1 diabetes. A CD45RO/CCR7/CD25/CD127/CD95/CD27 panel sorted naive, central memory, regulatory and stem cell-like memory CD4+ cells. Study-level results: Any role of HLA type in TCRB rearrangement remained unresolved here. Patients showed naive, central memory and Treg TCRB repertoires that appeared more similar than those of healthy donors.

The sample taken for sequencing was central memory CD4+ T cells from blood. This sequence joins TRBV4-1 and TRBJ1-1; TRBD1 matches 7 bases. The clonotype was recovered from a woman younger than 30 in good health. CDR3: CASSELTGLPEAFF. The CDR3 DNA sequence: TGCGCCAGCAGCGAATTGACAGGGCTTCCTGAAGCTTTCTTT.